Below, 18 T cell receptor beta chains from the same sample are listed, as sequenced in a study of identical twins. Each CDR3 protein is one row after TCRdb ran MiXCR on the 5' RACE reads. Among about 280,000 distinct CDR3 sequences, about 8.3% were seen once, and the ten largest hold roughly 2%. These sequences were also reported in another study, on yellow fever vaccine responses in identical twins.

The sample taken for sequencing was memory (CD45RO+) T cells sorted from blood. The receptors originated from a young woman in good health.

The rearrangement joins TRBV7-6 to TRBJ1-1; TRBD1 is a possible D gene (5 bases). Trimming cost V 0 bases and J 0 bases, with 8 bases left between them. The CDR3 sequence is 15 residues long. Germline V lookup: CDR1 SGHVS, CDR2 FNYEAQ. The CDR3 nucleotides are TGTGCCAGCAGCTTAGCCCGGACACTGAACACTGAAGCTTTCTTT. Encoded protein: CASSLARTLNTEAFF.

This chain uses TRBV18 with TRBJ2-1; TRBD1 or TRBD2 may be the D gene (5 bases each). The CDR3 spans 16 residues. V lost 2 bases to trimming and J lost 8 bases, with 19 bases between them. Germline V gene sequence: CDR1 KGHSH, CDR2 LQKENI. For the CDR3, the DNA is TGTGCCAGCTCACCATTTACCCAGGGTTCGGAGGATGAGCAGTTCTTC. Translating gives CASSPFTQGSEDEQFF.

This clonotype has more than one count but fewer than ten. V and J are TRBV29-1 and TRBJ1-1; D unresolved. CDR1 is SQVTM, CDR2 ANQGSEA, per germline. Trimming left V 7 bases short and J 11 bases short, with 17 bases between. The CDR3 runs 11 residues. The CDR3 here is CSASGSYGAFF. Here the CDR3 DNA reads TGCAGCGCCTCGGGGTCTTACGGGGCTTTCTTT.

At least ten counts were recorded for this clonotype. This chain connects TRBV23-1 to TRBJ2-2, with no clear D. TRBV23-1 falls under the ORF class, with uncertain function. The CDR3 runs to 16 residues. Trimming took 0 bases from V and 7 from J, leaving 15 bases between them. CDR3: CASSQSAGYIVGELFF. In DNA form, the CDR3 reads TGCGCCAGCAGTCAATCGGCAGGTTACATAGTCGGGGAGCTGTTTTTT.

This chain joins TRBV9 and TRBJ2-1, with a possible D match to TRBD1 (5 bases). CDR3 size: 16 residues. V was pared by 2 bases and J by 4 bases, with 16 bases between. Germline V gene sequence: CDR1 SGDLS, CDR2 YYNGEE. The CDR3 region has the DNA TGTGCCAGCAGCGTTTGGGGCGACCTCAGGTACAATGAGCAGTTCTTC. It yields the protein CASSVWGDLRYNEQFF.

This clonotype showed up just a few times. The chain couples TRBV20-1 to TRBJ1-1; no clear D. The CDR3 sequence is 12 residues long. With 3 bases removed from V and 2 bases from J, the gap between germline ends came to 7 bases. The germline CDR1 and CDR2 sequences are DFQATT and SNEGSKA (reference sequence). CDR3 sequence (DNA): TGCAGTGCTAGCACTGGAAACACTGAAGCTTTCTTT. It translates to CSASTGNTEAFF.

This clonotype occurred a few times. V and J are TRBV5-1 and TRBJ2-1; 12 bases are a match to TRBD1. V was pared by 4 bases and J by 7 bases, with 6 bases of the junction left unmatched. Germline lookup yields CDR1 SGHRS and CDR2 YFSETQ. This CDR3 comprises 15 residues. CDR3 region: CASSIGTGGFNEQFF. CDR3 nucleotide sequence: TGCGCCAGCAGCATAGGGACAGGGGGCTTTAATGAGCAGTTCTTC.

The gene calls are TRBV20-1 and TRBJ2-7, with D possibly being TRBD1 (8 bases). V lost 4 bases to trimming and J lost 2 bases, with 15 bases between them. CDR3 length: 14 amino acids. Per the germline V gene, CDR1 is DFQATT and CDR2 is SNEGSKA (reference sequence). This chain's CDR3 is CSAKGGDRTYEQYV. CDR3 DNA sequence: TGCAGTGCTAAAGGGGGGGACAGGACCTACGAGCAGTACGTC.

This clonotype came up a few times. The chain recombines TRBV20-1 with TRBJ2-7; 11 bases are a match to TRBD2. CDR1 and CDR2 from the germline V gene are DFQATT and SNEGSKA (reference sequence). After removal of 6 bases from V and 4 bases from J, the junction contained 11 bases not matched to a gene. This CDR3 has 15 amino acids. The CDR3 is CSATGGTSGFYEQYF. CDR3 nucleotide sequence: TGCAGTGCGACTGGCGGGACTAGCGGATTTTACGAGCAGTACTTC.

This clonotype was seen repeatedly, ten times or more. The genes are TRBV12-3 or TRBV12-4 and TRBJ1-2; unclear D gene. This CDR3 is built from 13 residues. V was cut by 6 bases and J by 7 bases, with 15 bases left in between. In nucleotides, the CDR3 is TGTGCCAGCAGCCAAACGGGCTCGGGTGGCTACACCTTC. Translating gives CASSQTGSGGYTF.

This clonotype has only a few counts. V and J are TRBV20-1 and TRBJ1-5; D is ambiguous. The CDR3 sequence is 13 residues long. The germline gives CDR1 DFQATT, CDR2 SNEGSKA (reference sequence). V gave up 1 base and J gave up 7 bases, with 11 bases separating them. The CDR3 nucleotides are TGCAGTGCTAGAGGGGGTCGGGAACAGCCCCAGCATTTT. It translates to CSARGGREQPQHF.

This clonotype was picked up many times. The rearrangement links TRBV27 to TRBJ2-1; D not resolved. This CDR3 contains 14 residues. V shed 8 bases and J shed 8 bases, with 19 bases lying between them. Germline CDR1 and CDR2: MNHEY and SMNVEV (reference sequence). The CDR3 DNA reads as TGTGCCAGCGGAATTACTCCCGAGTATCATGAGCAGTTCTTC. Translation gives CASGITPEYHEQFF.

This clonotype came up many times. This chain's CDR3 is CSVGKGGDEAFF. The CDR3 nucleotides read TGCAGCGTCGGAAAGGGGGGAGATGAAGCTTTCTTT. The chain couples TRBV29-1 to TRBJ1-1, with D perhaps TRBD1 (6 bases). Germline-derived CDR1 and CDR2 are SQVTM and ANQGSEA. Trimming stripped 6 bases from V and 7 bases from J, with 15 bases between. This CDR3 spans 12 amino acids.

This clonotype has more than one count but fewer than ten. The V call is TRBV13, the J call TRBJ1-3; D is possibly TRBD1 (6 bases). The CDR3 totals 13 residues. The V end lost 11 bases, the J end lost 1 base, and 12 bases lay between the germline ends. Looked up from germline, CDR1 is PRHDT and CDR2 is FYEKMQ (reference sequence). CDR3 in DNA: TGTGCCTGCCGGACAGCTTCTGGAAACACCATATATTTT. Its translation: CACRTASGNTIYF.

CDR3: CASSWGQYQETQYF. CDR3 coding DNA: TGTGCCAGTAGTTGGGGGCAGTACCAAGAGACCCAGTACTTC. The gene calls are TRBV19 and TRBJ2-5; a weak D match, TRBD1 (6 bases). From germline, CDR1 is LNHDA and CDR2 SQIVND (reference sequence). V was trimmed by 5 bases and J by 0 bases, leaving 10 bases between them. This CDR3 comprises 14 residues.

This chain uses TRBV6-1 with TRBJ2-2, with 11 bases matching TRBD2. V lost 5 bases and J lost 8; bases outside the gene matches: 10. The CDR3 runs to 16 residues. From germline, CDR1 is MNHNS and CDR2 SASEGT. CDR3 bases: TGTGCCAGCAGTCCCCTAGCGGGAGGAATCAGGGGGGAGCTGTTTTTT. Translated, it gives CASSPLAGGIRGELFF.

The sample holds many counts of this clonotype. The genes are TRBV21-1 and TRBJ1-4. TRBV21-1 is flagged as a pseudogene. There are 16 residues in the CDR3. The CDR3 sequence is CASSKTSDDFNEKLFF. The DNA of the CDR3 is TGTGCCAGCAGCAAAACGTCCGACGACTTTAATGAAAAACTGTTTTTT.

This sequence joins TRBV7-8 and TRBJ2-6; no definite D call. The CDR3 consists of 17 residues. V lost 0 bases and J lost 0, with 9 bases in between. Per germline, CDR1 SGHVS and CDR2 FQNEAQ. CDR3: CASSLAALISGANVLTF. In DNA, the CDR3 is TGTGCCAGCAGCTTAGCTGCACTGATCTCTGGGGCCAACGTCCTGACTTTC.